This T cell receptor (beta chain) stems from a study of T cell responses to AZD1222 COVID-19 vaccine. The study, taken as a whole, reports: Clonal diversity may have been underestimated in mostly white British donors.

The germline V gene encodes CDR1 LGHNA and CDR2 YSLEER. V was pared by 0 bases and J by 0 bases, with 0 bases between. The CDR3 is 14 amino acids. Regarding this clone: Its antigen is not identified.

This table comes from immunoSEQ multiplex PCR, and its TCRdb copy is limited to in-frame clones, with some not included. Of around 97,000 clones listed, 80% to 90% are singletons. The specimen comprised peripheral blood, sampled on day 0 of AZD1222 vaccination. The chain uses TRBV4-3 and TRBJ2-6; no definite D call. This receptor was taken from an adult in good health. CDR3 region: CASSQDSGANVLTF. For the CDR3, the DNA is TGCGCCAGCAGCCAAGACTCTGGGGCCAACGTCCTGACTTTC.